This T cell receptor (beta chain) was sequenced in a study of T cell changes during pregnancy in multiple sclerosis. Germline V CDR1 and CDR2: SGHTS, YDEGEE. The V and J ends lost 2 bases and 7 bases, in that order; junction bases with no gene match: 9. This CDR3 has 16 residues. Produced via immunoSEQ multiplex PCR; TCRdb's table is partial and in-frame only. The sample consists of under 50,000 clones, approximately 94% of them appearing once. This clone was counted once. The sequencing here drew on CD4+ T cells from peripheral blood mononuclear cells, taken after pregnancy. The receptor comes from a female donor with multiple sclerosis, enrolled in a pregnancy study. The J gene is TRBJ1-4, the V gene TRBV5-8; TRBD1 matches at 9 bases. The CDR3 nucleotides read TGTGCCAGCAGCTTCGCCCGGTGGGACAGGGTTGAAAAACTGTTTTTT. The encoded protein is CASSFARWDRVEKLFF.